This T cell receptor (beta chain) came from a study of CD8 T cells in Susac syndrome. Points from the study as a whole: More than 15 Susac-specific public clones were found in total CD8+ repertoires and four or five in CD8+ TEMRA repertoires.

A note on this clonotype: Its antigen is currently unknown.

RNA amounts of about 0.45 to 1 ug underwent reverse transcription with random hexamers. TCRdb recomputed calls from the immunoSEQ multiplex PCR reads with MiXCR, one row per CDR3 protein. The repertoire holds some 200,000 distinct CDR3 sequences, with 95% as singletons. This CDR3 spans 13 amino acids. Trimming left V 1 base short and J 8 bases short, with 9 bases between. Looked up from germline, CDR1 is LNHDA and CDR2 is SQIVND (reference sequence). The source is a human donor with Susac syndrome. Sequencing used CD8+ T cells from PBMCs. The gene calls are TRBV19 and TRBJ2-1; tentatively, D is TRBD1 (5 bases). The CDR3 protein is CASSIVRADEQFF. The CDR3 DNA is TGTGCCAGTAGTATAGTCAGGGCCGATGAGCAGTTCTTC.